Presented here are 20 T cell receptor beta chains from one specimen sequenced in a study of naive and memory T cell subsets. An equimolar mix of two oligonucleotides served as the beta constant-region primer for TRBC1 and TRBC2. TCRdb processed the UMI-ligation and nested PCR reads anew with MiXCR; each CDR3 protein has one entry. The data show tens of thousands of distinct CDR3 sequences, around 13% seen once. Sequences were obtained from central memory CD4+ T cells from blood. The source is a human donor in good health.

The sample holds many counts of this clonotype. The chain's CDR3 is CASILRLGTNTGELFF. In nucleotides, the CDR3 is TGTGCCAGCATCCTCCGCCTAGGGACGAACACCGGGGAGCTGTTTTTT. The rearrangement links TRBV6-1 to TRBJ2-2; D is unclear. The V gene lost 7 bases and the J gene lost 0 bases, with 15 bases spanning the gap. Per germline, CDR1 MNHNS and CDR2 SASEGT. The CDR3 is 16 residues long.

This chain connects TRBV28 to TRBJ1-2; TRBD1 might be the D (6 bases). Trimming left V 6 bases short and J 8 bases short, with 13 bases between. CDR3 length: 12 amino acids. Germline CDR1 reads MDHEN; CDR2 reads SYDVKM. CDR3 protein: CASRTGWRGYTF. For the CDR3, the DNA is TGTGCCAGCAGAACAGGGTGGCGAGGCTACACCTTC.

CDR3 nucleotide sequence: TGCAGTGCTAGTTGGCAGGGAGGTTCACCCCTCCACTTT. Its protein is CSASWQGGSPLHF. This chain links TRBV20-1 with TRBJ1-6; D perhaps matches TRBD1 (5 bases). Germline CDR1 DFQATT, CDR2 SNEGSKA (reference sequence). V lost 3 bases to trimming and J lost 9 bases, with 12 bases between them. The CDR3 is 13 residues long.

This clonotype was seen a handful of times. The V call is TRBV28, the J call TRBJ2-4; 10 bases fit TRBD2. V shed 4 bases and J 7 bases; nucleotides not matched to a gene: 10. Germline CDR1 MDHEN, CDR2 SYDVKM. The CDR3 extends over 16 amino acids. The CDR3: CASSSQAGGPGNIQYF. DNA of the CDR3: TGTGCCAGCAGTTCCCAAGCGGGAGGGCCGGGGAACATTCAGTACTTC.

A few counts support this clonotype. The rearrangement joins TRBV29-1 to TRBJ1-4, with TRBD1 identical over 7 bases. Trimming cost V 7 bases and J 6 bases; bases outside gene matches: 5. This CDR3 contains 12 residues. Germline V gene sequence: CDR1 SQVTM, CDR2 ANQGSEA. CDR3 bases: TGCAGCGCTTCGGGGACAGATGAAAAACTGTTTTTT. It yields the protein CSASGTDEKLFF.

This chain links TRBV7-9 with TRBJ2-5; D not resolved. V lost 3 bases, J lost 4 bases, and 12 bases lay in between. The length of the CDR3 is 14 residues. Germline V gives CDR1 SEHNR, CDR2 FQNEAQ (reference sequence). CDR3 sequence reads: CASSFGAPPETQYF. CDR3 coding DNA: TGTGCCAGCAGCTTTGGAGCCCCGCCAGAGACCCAGTACTTC.

This clonotype has just a few counts. V and J are TRBV7-8 and TRBJ2-1; 9 nucleotides agree with TRBD2. The CDR3 spans 17 residues. The ends lost 6 bases at V and 7 bases at J; junction bases unmatched: 16. Germline CDR1 and CDR2: SGHVS and FQNEAQ. In DNA, the CDR3 is TGTGCCAGCAGAACCGCCCCGGTATTGGCGGGAGGGAATGAGCAGTTCTTC. Encoded protein: CASRTAPVLAGGNEQFF. Full variable domain (missing parts from reference TRBV7-8 and TRBJ2-1): GAGVSQSPRYKVAKRGQDVALRCDPISGHVSLFWYQQALGQGPEFLTYFQNEAQLDKSGLPSDRFFAERPEGSVSTLKIQRTQQEDSAVYLCASRTAPVLAGGNEQFFGPGTRLTVL.

The sample holds a few counts of this clonotype. DNA for the CDR3: TGCAGCGTTGAAGATCTGGGGGCCCTCCACTTT. Translated: CSVEDLGALHF. The chain links TRBV29-1 to TRBJ1-6, with D perhaps TRBD1 (5 bases). The CDR3 sequence is 11 residues long. The V end lost 0 bases, the J end lost 14 bases, and 8 bases lay between the germline ends. CDR1 is SQVTM, CDR2 ANQGSEA, per germline.

In this sample, this clonotype turned up a few times. V is TRBV5-1 and J is TRBJ1-1; 10 bases agree with TRBD1. V trimming: 3 bases; J trimming: 1 base; junction bases outside the gene matches: 9. The length of the CDR3 is 17 residues. CDR1 is SGHRS, CDR2 YFSETQ, per germline. CDR3 DNA: TGCGCCAGCAGCTCGAAATGGGACAGGGGAACGAACACTGAAGCTTTCTTT. It translates to CASSSKWDRGTNTEAFF.

This clonotype showed up just a few times. This rearrangement joins TRBV28 to TRBJ1-1; TRBD1 is a possible D gene (6 bases). The CDR3 is 14 residues long. CDR1 is MDHEN and CDR2 is SYDVKM in the germline V gene. V lost 3 bases and J lost 4, with 12 bases in between. Here the CDR3 DNA reads TGTGCCAGCAGTTTGGTACAGGGTAGCACTGAAGCTTTCTTT. Protein product: CASSLVQGSTEAFF.

This clonotype appeared a few times. This chain uses TRBV7-8 with TRBJ2-4; D gene uncertain. The CDR3 runs to 14 residues. The germline V and J ends were trimmed by 4 bases and 9 bases, with 16 bases remaining between them. The V gene's germline CDR1 is SGHVS and CDR2 FQNEAQ. The CDR3 protein is CASSSTGQTSIQYF. As DNA, the CDR3 is TGTGCCAGCAGCTCTACCGGGCAGACGAGCATTCAGTACTTC.

The table lists this clonotype with many counts. The gene calls are TRBV24-1 and TRBJ1-1, with TRBD1 identical over 8 bases. There are 15 residues in the CDR3. Germline V CDR1 and CDR2: KGHDR, SFDVKD. V lost 7 bases to trimming and J lost 1 base; unmatched junction nucleotides: 7. CDR3 sequence: CATRAHRGTNTEAFF. The DNA of the CDR3 is TGTGCCACCAGAGCGCACAGGGGGACGAACACTGAAGCTTTCTTT.

On this clonotype itself: A much larger clonotype is one base distant, so this may be a read error. The chain couples TRBV29-1 to TRBJ1-3; D uncertain. Per the germline V gene, CDR1 is SQVTM and CDR2 is ANQGSEA. The CDR3 is 12 amino acids. With 0 bases removed from V and 8 bases from J, the gap between germline ends came to 8 bases. In nucleotides, the CDR3 is TGCAGCGTTGAAGATCGGTGGGACACCATATATTTT. Its protein product is CSVEDRWDTIYF. Full variable domain (missing parts from reference TRBV29-1 and TRBJ1-3): SAVISQKPSRDICQRGTSLTIQCQVDSQVTMMFWYRQQPGQSLTLIATANQGSEATYESGFVIDKFPISRPNLTFSTLTVSNMSPEDSSIYLCSVEDRWDTIYFGEGSWLTVV.

The CDR3 nucleotides are TGTGCCAGTAGTATGTGGGAGAGCTCCTACGAGCAGTACTTC. Amino acid sequence: CASSMWESSYEQYF. This chain uses TRBV19 with TRBJ2-7, with TRBD2 as a possible D gene (5 bases). The V gene lost 3 bases and the J gene lost 0 bases, with 9 bases spanning the gap. Germline lookup yields CDR1 LNHDA and CDR2 SQIVND (reference sequence). The CDR3 spans 14 residues.

The chain couples TRBV29-1 to TRBJ2-1; 8 nucleotides agree with TRBD1. CDR1 is SQVTM, CDR2 ANQGSEA, per germline. The CDR3 has 13 residues. V was pared by 4 bases and J by 6 bases, with 5 bases of the junction left unmatched. The CDR3 DNA follows: TGCAGCGTTGCGGACAGGGTTTTCAATGAGCAGTTCTTC. This encodes CSVADRVFNEQFF.

The chain has TRBV20-1 and TRBJ2-7; 11 bases line up with TRBD2. The CDR3 loop spans 15 amino acids. Germline loops: CDR1 DFQATT, CDR2 SNEGSKA (reference sequence). Germline trimming cut 3 bases from V and 3 bases from J; bases unmatched to any gene: 7. CDR3 loop: CSARPLAGGVYEQYF. The CDR3 DNA reads TGCAGTGCTAGGCCCCTAGCGGGAGGAGTCTACGAGCAGTACTTC.

As to this clonotype: One base away lies a much larger clone, so this may be a sequencing read error. J is TRBJ2-1 and V is TRBV11-2, with TRBD1 as a possible D gene (6 bases). Germline V gives CDR1 SGHAT, CDR2 FQNNGV. The CDR3 totals 13 residues. This CDR3 is CTSSESRGSKQFF. Written as DNA, the CDR3 is TGTACCAGCAGCGAAAGCAGGGGTAGTAAGCAGTTCTTC.

This clonotype was recorded many times. This sequence joins TRBV10-2 and TRBJ1-1; D gene unclear. Looked up from germline, CDR1 is WSHSY and CDR2 is SAAADI. The CDR3 consists of 12 residues. V was trimmed by 0 bases and J by 1 base, leaving 0 bases between them. The CDR3 DNA reads as TGCGCCAGCAGTGAGTCGAACACTGAAGCTTTCTTT. This sequence encodes CASSESNTEAFF.

This chain uses TRBV5-1 with TRBJ1-1, with D perhaps matching TRBD1 (6 bases). V dropped 0 bases and J dropped 0 bases, with 6 bases sitting between them. The CDR3 totals 14 residues. Germline CDR1 is SGHRS and CDR2 is YFSETQ. CDR3 nucleotide sequence: TGCGCCAGCAGCTTGGGACAGGTGAACACTGAAGCTTTCTTT. Protein: CASSLGQVNTEAFF.

This clonotype has at least ten counts. This chain uses TRBV9 with TRBJ2-4; TRBD1 aligns across 8 bases. Germline trimming cut 5 bases from V and 3 bases from J; bases unmatched to any gene: 10. Germline V gives CDR1 SGDLS, CDR2 YYNGEE. The CDR3 has 16 residues. Here the CDR3 DNA reads TGTGCCAGCAGTTTATCGGGACAGGCTGGCAAAAACATTCAGTACTTC. Amino acid sequence: CASSLSGQAGKNIQYF.